A single T cell receptor (beta chain) is shown here with its context. The data were taken from a study of blood T cell repertoires in COVID-19. Whole-study context: The study drew acute and convalescent COVID-19 samples from the United States, Italy and Spain. PBMCs, B-cell-depleted T cells, or T cells provided the cDNA or gDNA that made up the material.

Authors' methods: Amplified reference gene primers provided the basis for estimating nucleated cell counts. Assay used: immunoSEQ multiplex PCR; TCRdb lists only in-frame clones, some missing. V and J calls plus clone size are reproduced from that table; the DNA served to infer D and trimming. The data contain about 100,000 clones, roughly 80% of them singletons. This TCR derives from a woman aged 70-85 years with acute or convalescent COVID-19. The sample was peripheral blood.

This chain's CDR3 is CAWSVNRGLTEAFF. The DNA of the CDR3 is TGTGCCTGGAGTGTGAACAGGGGTCTCACTGAAGCTTTCTTT. V usage is TRBV30 and J usage is TRBJ1-1, with 7 bases lining up with TRBD1. Unmatched junction bases numbered 5, after V lost 0 bases and J lost 4 bases. The CDR3 consists of 14 residues. Germline V gene data show CDR1 as GTSNPN and CDR2 as SVGIG (reference sequence). Variable domain in full (rest from reference TRBV30 and TRBJ1-1): SQTIHQWPATLVQPVGSPLSLECTVEGTSNPNLYWYRQAAGRGLQLLFYSVGIGQISSEVPQNLSASRPQDRQFILSSKKLLLSDSGFYLCAWSVNRGLTEAFFGQGTRLTVV.